Listed below are T cell receptor beta chains from one sample, sequenced in a study of T cell repertoires in aging, cancer and after chemotherapy. MiXCR, applied by TCRdb to the multiplex PCR reads, yields one record per CDR3 protein. The repertoire has 9,400 or so distinct CDR3 sequences, 30% to 45% of them found once; the top ten carry roughly 4%. Material for sequencing was blood. Source of these receptors: a human donor in good health. Both conserved end residues are part of each CDR3. Fields, in order: J gene, clone size, CDR3 length, V gene, CDR3 protein. Where a row states a size, it is once, few, many or the class of an expanded clone; other rows omit it.

>TRBJ1-5|once|13|TRBV27
CASSLRGDQPQHF
>TRBJ2-1|few|14|TRBV20-1
CSARGTSGRNEQFF
>TRBJ2-1|NA|15|TRBV13
CASSFYQGAGNEQFF
>TRBJ2-7|medium-sized|11|TRBV11-3
CASRGQDRQYF
>TRBJ1-2|NA|14|TRBV6-6
CASYHKGNREGYTF
>TRBJ2-7|few|12|TRBV6-5
CASSFTTRDYLF
>TRBJ2-5|NA|16|TRBV6-5
CASSYGVAGAGEAQYF
>TRBJ2-1|NA|14|TRBV5-4
CASSLVTSGTRQFF
>TRBJ2-1|NA|15|TRBV11-1
CASSLTGSSYNEQFF
>TRBJ2-2|NA|16|TRBV27
CASSPLGTGNTGELFF
>TRBJ1-2|few|15|TRBV18
CASSPQQGTIYGYTF
>TRBJ1-1|few|13|TRBV29-1
CSVERVLNTEAFF
>TRBJ1-1|few|12|TRBV29-1
CSVATGDPEAFF
>TRBJ2-7|NA|14|TRBV6-2/TRBV6-3
CASSYLGIDYEQYF
>TRBJ2-2|NA|14|TRBV27
CASGRDRGGGELFF
>TRBJ1-6|few|13|TRBV6-4
CASSPRTVSPLHF
>TRBJ2-3|NA|14|TRBV5-1
CASSILAGSDTQYF
>TRBJ2-7|few|16|TRBV29-1
CSAKRGGLGFFDEQYF
>TRBJ1-2|NA|13|TRBV6-2/TRBV6-3
CASRNTGGRGYTF
>TRBJ2-7|NA|14|TRBV15
CATSRDTTRNEQYF
>TRBJ2-2|few|19|TRBV15
CATTRETKGGSRGTGELFF
>TRBJ1-2|NA|15|TRBV15
CATSGPGVGNYGYTF
>TRBJ2-3|NA|15|TRBV15
CATLHSGGGTDTQYF
>TRBJ1-5|medium-sized|16|TRBV19
CASRERDSYSNQPQHF
>TRBJ2-7|NA|18|TRBV5-6
CASSLVGGPLTNRYEQYF
>TRBJ1-6|few|17|TRBV13
CASSSAGTGGYNSPLHF
>TRBJ2-1|NA|20|TRBV6-1
CASSAPETSGGLSSYNEQFF
>TRBJ1-1|NA|12|TRBV15
CATSIGQGRAFF
>TRBJ2-1|NA|13|TRBV12-3/TRBV12-4
CASSLGRHNEQFF
>TRBJ2-4|NA|15|TRBV15
CATSRDNTLETIQYF
>TRBJ2-3|NA|14|TRBV29-1
CSVTLVAGVGTQYF
>TRBJ1-6|NA|14|TRBV19
CASKVPEGSSPLHF
>TRBJ1-2|NA|16|TRBV6-6
CASSEAGGREGYGYTF
>TRBJ2-3|few|14|TRBV6-5
CASSFDQGTDTQYF
>TRBJ1-6|NA|12|TRBV11-3
CASSLGISSLHF
>TRBJ2-4|few|16|TRBV6-5
CASRVDRGHAKNIQYF
>TRBJ2-1|NA|11|TRBV24-1
CATLLGNEQFF
>TRBJ2-2|NA|16|TRBV5-4
CASSPPLAVNTGELFF
>TRBJ1-6|few|19|TRBV6-5
CASSYGTGGGENYNSPLHF
>TRBJ2-3|NA|12|TRBV7-2
CASREITDTQYF
>TRBJ2-5|once|12|TRBV7-2
CASSLVQETQYF
>TRBJ2-3|NA|15|TRBV19
CASSSVGQTTDTQYF
>TRBJ2-7|NA|16|TRBV5-1
CASSPEPGLRSYEQYF
>TRBJ1-1|NA|13|TRBV29-1
CSGGGRMNTEAFF
>TRBJ2-7|few|16|TRBV19
CASSLEGQGFPYEQYF
>TRBJ1-4|NA|14|TRBV18
CASSPLGSLAKLFF
>TRBJ2-3|NA|15|TRBV13
CASSLSSGSTDTQYF
>TRBJ2-1|NA|20|TRBV7-9
CASSSRPRANWGNSYNEQFF
>TRBJ1-1|NA|14|TRBV7-6
CASSLGTGSTEAFF
>TRBJ2-3|few|12|TRBV7-6
CATKGATDTQYF
>TRBJ2-1|NA|16|TRBV29-1
CSVDRPSSGGSYEQFF